The 29 T cell receptor beta chains in this list originate from one sample, sequenced in a study of OX40 agonist ivuxolimab in advanced cancers. Some clones are missing from TCRdb's copy, which holds only in-frame ones; the method was immunoSEQ multiplex PCR. The data contain more than 70,000 clones, over 70% of them seen just once; the ten biggest clones take up about 5%. Here the sequenced sample was CD4+ or CD8+ T cells sorted from blood, taken in a trial of the OX40 agonist ivuxolimab. These receptors were obtained from an adult with an advanced solid tumor such as melanoma, head and neck, liver or kidney cancer.

The chain joins TRBV20-1 to TRBJ2-7, with D uncertain. The CDR3 is made up of 11 amino acids. Germline V lookup: CDR1 DFQATT, CDR2 SNEGSKA (reference sequence). Deletions cut 6 bases from V and 5 bases from J, with 11 bases between. DNA of the CDR3: TGCAGTGCGCCCAACAGAGACGAGCAGTACTTC. Protein product: CSAPNRDEQYF.

The chain combines TRBV2 with TRBJ1-5, with no clear D. This CDR3 spans 18 amino acids. Trimming removed 6 bases at V and 0 bases at J, with 21 bases between. Germline assignment: CDR1 SNHLY and CDR2 FYNNEI. Written as DNA, the CDR3 is TGTGCCAGCAGCCTCTCTACACAGAGGGCTTATAGCAATCAGCCCCAGCATTTT. This gives the protein CASSLSTQRAYSNQPQHF. Full variable domain (rest looked up from reference TRBV2 and TRBJ1-5): EPEVTQTPSHQVTQMGQEVILRCVPISNHLYFYWYRQILGQKVEFLVSFYNNEISEKSEIFDDQFSVERPDGSNFTLKIRSTKLEDSAMYFCASSLSTQRAYSNQPQHFGDGTRLSIL.

This chain joins TRBV6-6 and TRBJ2-7, with 9 nucleotides matching TRBD2. Germline-derived CDR1 and CDR2 are MNHNY and SVGAGI (reference sequence). Trimming took 2 bases from V and 0 from J; bases not matched to a gene: 2. The CDR3 is 15 residues long. As DNA, the CDR3 is TGTGCCAGCAGTTACCATAGCGGGAGCTCCTACGAGCAGTACTTC. Its translation is CASSYHSGSSYEQYF.

The chain employs TRBV6-5 and TRBJ2-7; 7 bases line up with TRBD1. V gave up 6 bases and J gave up 2 bases; unmatched junction bases: 7. The germline gives CDR1 MNHEY, CDR2 SVGAGI. This CDR3 region has 14 residues. The CDR3 sequence is CASRRTGHTYEQYF. The CDR3, as DNA: TGTGCCAGCAGGAGGACAGGACATACCTACGAGCAGTACTTC.

The V gene is TRBV6-6, the J gene TRBJ1-1; D remains unclear. This CDR3 spans 13 amino acids. Germline lookup yields CDR1 MNHNY and CDR2 SVGAGI (reference sequence). Trimming stripped 0 bases from V and 5 bases from J, with 7 bases between. The CDR3 loop is CASSYSRVTEAFF. The CDR3 DNA reads as TGTGCCAGCAGTTACTCGAGGGTGACTGAAGCTTTCTTT.

The chain joins TRBV5-5 to TRBJ1-5, with D unclear. Trimming took 4 bases from V and 3 from J, leaving 11 bases between them. The CDR3 consists of 14 residues. CDR1 is SGHKS and CDR2 is YYEKEE in the germline V gene (reference sequence). This CDR3 reads CASSRALDNQPQHF. CDR3 bases: TGTGCCAGCAGCAGAGCTTTGGACAATCAGCCCCAGCATTTT.

A few counts support this clone. The chain is built from TRBV5-6 and TRBJ2-7; 9 bases map to TRBD2. Germline CDR1 and CDR2: SGHDT and YYEEEE. This CDR3 is 15 amino acids long. J gave up 4 bases and V 3 bases, and 8 bases lay outside the gene matches. Here the CDR3 DNA reads TGTGCCAGCAGCTCGTTGAGCGGGGGGATGTACGAGCAGTACTTC. This codes for CASSSLSGGMYEQYF.

V and J are TRBV5-1 and TRBJ2-1; TRBD2 matches 10 bases. J was trimmed by 5 bases and V by 6 bases; bases with no gene match: 8. The CDR3 extends over 15 amino acids. Germline lookup yields CDR1 SGHRS and CDR2 YFSETQ. The CDR3 sequence: CASNRLAGEDNEQFF. DNA for the CDR3: TGCGCCAGCAACCGGCTAGCGGGGGAAGACAATGAGCAGTTCTTC.

The chain uses TRBV27 and TRBJ1-4; TRBD1 is a possible D gene (6 bases). The CDR3 has 15 amino acids. Germline-derived CDR1 and CDR2 are MNHEY and SMNVEV (reference sequence). Trimming removed 4 bases from V and 4 bases from J, with 13 bases in between. The DNA of the CDR3 is TGTGCCAGCAGTTCCCTGACAGGTGGTAATGAAAAACTGTTTTTT. Translating it yields CASSSLTGGNEKLFF. The full variable domain, its missing parts supplied by reference TRBV27 and TRBJ1-4, is EAQVTQNPRYLITVTGKKLTVTCSQNMNHEYMSWYRQDPGLGLRQIYYSMNVEVTDKGDVPEGYKVSRKEKRNFPLILESPSPNQTSLYFCASSSLTGGNEKLFFGSGTQLSVL.

Sample share makes this clone medium-sized. The rearrangement uses TRBV5-8 and TRBJ1-5; D is perhaps TRBD1 (5 bases). Trimming stripped 1 base from V and 0 bases from J, with 8 bases between. The CDR3 is 15 amino acids. Looked up from germline, CDR1 is SGHTS and CDR2 is YDEGEE. CDR3 nucleotides: TGTGCCAGCAGCTTGCAGGGATTTAGCAATCAGCCCCAGCATTTT. This codes for CASSLQGFSNQPQHF.

The V call is TRBV2, the J call TRBJ2-2, with TRBD2 matching over 7 bases. J was trimmed by 4 bases and V by 7 bases; bases with no gene match: 6. There are 14 residues in the CDR3. Germline CDR1 and CDR2: SNHLY and FYNNEI. The CDR3 is CASTVLAVTGELFF. The CDR3 DNA is TGTGCCAGCACGGTCCTAGCGGTCACCGGGGAGCTGTTTTTT. The full variable domain, with the rest looked up from reference TRBV2 and TRBJ2-2, is EPEVTQTPSHQVTQMGQEVILRCVPISNHLYFYWYRQILGQKVEFLVSFYNNEISEKSEIFDDQFSVERPDGSNFTLKIRSTKLEDSAMYFCASTVLAVTGELFFGEGSRLTVL.

The chain couples TRBV7-2 to TRBJ2-7; no reliable D call. CDR1 and CDR2 from the germline V gene are SGHTA and FQGNSA. There are 13 residues in the CDR3. V was shortened by 4 bases and J by 3 bases, with 10 bases between the two germline ends. The CDR3: CASSSGRNYEQYF. For the CDR3, the DNA is TGTGCCAGCAGCTCAGGACGAAACTACGAGCAGTACTTC. The complete variable domain, with remaining parts taken from reference TRBV7-2 and TRBJ2-7, reads GAGVSQSPSNKVTEKGKDVELRCDPISGHTALYWYRQSLGQGLEFLIYFQGNSAPDKSGLPSDRFSAERTGGSVSTLTIQRTQQEDSAVYLCASSSGRNYEQYFGPGTRLTVT.

The chain combines TRBV11-3 with TRBJ2-6; possibly TRBD1 or TRBD2 for D (5 bases each). V was trimmed by 0 bases and J by 0 bases, leaving 9 bases between them. Germline CDR1 SGHNT, CDR2 YENEEA. The CDR3 sequence is 17 residues long. The CDR3 coding sequence is TGTGCCAGCAGCTTAGAGAGGGGCAGCTCTGGGGCCAACGTCCTGACTTTC. Protein: CASSLERGSSGANVLTF.

The chain couples TRBV11-3 to TRBJ2-5; 11 bases match TRBD2. The CDR3 covers 16 residues. With 1 base clipped from V and 2 bases from J, the junction kept 3 bases outside the gene matches. CDR1 is SGHNT, CDR2 YENEEA, per germline. The CDR3 coding sequence is TGTGCCAGCAGCTTAGGGGGGACTAGCGGACAAGAGACCCAGTACTTC. It encodes CASSLGGTSGQETQYF. Based on the CDR3 plus reference TRBV11-3 and TRBJ2-5, the full variable domain is EAGVVQSPRYKIIEKKQPVAFWCNPISGHNTLYWYLQNLGQGPELLIRYENEEAVDDSQLPKDRFSAERLKGVDSTLKIQPAELGDSAVYLCASSLGGTSGQETQYFGPGTRLLVL.

The chain links TRBV2 to TRBJ1-1; 7 bases map to TRBD1. The germline gives CDR1 SNHLY, CDR2 FYNNEI. The CDR3 loop spans 14 amino acids. Trimming took 7 bases from V and 4 from J; bases not matched to a gene: 9. CDR3 in amino acids: CASTLTGFGTEAFF. DNA for the CDR3: TGTGCCAGCACCCTGACAGGGTTTGGCACTGAAGCTTTCTTT. Filled out from reference TRBV2 and TRBJ1-1, the complete variable domain reads EPEVTQTPSHQVTQMGQEVILRCVPISNHLYFYWYRQILGQKVEFLVSFYNNEISEKSEIFDDQFSVERPDGSNFTLKIRSTKLEDSAMYFCASTLTGFGTEAFFGQGTRLTVV.

The chain combines TRBV30 with TRBJ2-7; D might be TRBD1 or TRBD2, each matching 6 bases. Between the trimmed V and J ends, which lost 5 bases and 4 bases, there was a span of 24 bases. The CDR3 has 16 amino acids. Germline V CDR1 and CDR2: GTSNPN, SVGIG (reference sequence). The CDR3 DNA sequence: TGTGCCTGGGACAGTATCGGCCGGGGGCGCGGTTACGAGCAGTACTTC. Protein sequence: CAWDSIGRGRGYEQYF.

The chain links TRBV19 to TRBJ1-3; 8 nucleotides line up with TRBD1. The germline CDR1 and CDR2 sequences are LNHDA and SQIVND (reference sequence). The CDR3 runs 14 residues. J lost 1 base, V lost 8 bases, and 4 bases had no gene match. DNA for the CDR3: TGTGCCAGTGGGACAGGTGCTTCTGGAAACACCATATATTTT. The encoded protein is CASGTGASGNTIYF. The full variable domain, rest sourced from reference TRBV19 and TRBJ1-3, is DGGITQSPKYLFRKEGQNVTLSCEQNLNHDAMYWYRQDPGQGLRLIYYSQIVNDFQKGDIAEGYSVSREKKESFPLTVTSAQKNPTAFYLCASGTGASGNTIYFGEGSWLTVV.

This clone was detected only a few times. The chain couples TRBV18 to TRBJ2-5; the D call may be TRBD1 or TRBD2 (5 bases each). The CDR3 sequence is 14 residues long. Between the trimmed V and J ends, which lost 6 bases and 3 bases, there was a span of 14 bases. Germline V gives CDR1 KGHSH, CDR2 LQKENI. CDR3 DNA: TGTGCCAGCTCTCGGGGCAGATTAGAAGAGACCCAGTACTTC. This codes for CASSRGRLEETQYF.

The chain combines TRBV6-5 with TRBJ2-7; possibly TRBD2 for D (5 bases). The CDR3 has 14 amino acids. Germline-derived CDR1 and CDR2 are MNHEY and SVGAGI. The V gene lost 0 bases and the J gene lost 3 bases, with 9 bases spanning the gap. The chain's CDR3 is CASSYSGLGYEQYF. The CDR3 coding sequence is TGTGCCAGCAGTTACTCCGGACTCGGCTACGAGCAGTACTTC.

The chain links TRBV11-3 to TRBJ2-5; 8 nucleotides match TRBD2. Unmatched junction bases numbered 10, after V lost 5 bases and J lost 5 bases. Looked up from germline, CDR1 is SGHNT and CDR2 is YENEEA. The CDR3 spans 15 residues. DNA for the CDR3: TGTGCCAGCAGCCCGGGGGGGACCCGTGGGGAGACCCAGTACTTC. Its protein is CASSPGGTRGETQYF. Using reference TRBV11-3 and TRBJ2-5 for the parts outside the CDR3, the full variable domain is EAGVVQSPRYKIIEKKQPVAFWCNPISGHNTLYWYLQNLGQGPELLIRYENEEAVDDSQLPKDRFSAERLKGVDSTLKIQPAELGDSAVYLCASSPGGTRGETQYFGPGTRLLVL.

The chain is built from TRBV4-1 and TRBJ2-5; a possible D gene is TRBD1 (6 bases). The V end was cut by 0 bases, the J end by 3 bases, with 17 bases between. The CDR3 consists of 17 residues. CDR1 and CDR2 (germline): MGHRA, YSYEKL. The CDR3 is CASSQDGQGSWEETQYF. The CDR3 DNA sequence: TGCGCCAGCAGCCAAGATGGGCAGGGGAGTTGGGAAGAGACCCAGTACTTC.

V usage is TRBV19 and J usage is TRBJ2-7; maybe TRBD1 (5 bases). The germline V gene has CDR1 LNHDA and CDR2 SQIVND (reference sequence). Trimming removed 5 bases from V and 5 bases from J, with 25 bases in between. The CDR3 length is 17 residues. The CDR3 here is CASSASRFWPGSHEQYF. The CDR3 nucleotides read TGTGCCAGTAGTGCTTCTAGGTTTTGGCCAGGGTCCCACGAGCAGTACTTC. The variable domain in full, with the rest retrieved from reference TRBV19 and TRBJ2-7, is DGGITQSPKYLFRKEGQNVTLSCEQNLNHDAMYWYRQDPGQGLRLIYYSQIVNDFQKGDIAEGYSVSREKKESFPLTVTSAQKNPTAFYLCASSASRFWPGSHEQYFGPGTRLTVT.

The genes are TRBV14 and TRBJ2-7; a weak D match, TRBD1 (5 bases). V was trimmed by 3 bases and J by 0 bases, leaving 9 bases between them. CDR1 SGHDN and CDR2 FVKESK come from the germline V gene. The CDR3 totals 14 residues. DNA of the CDR3: TGTGCCAGCAGCCACGAGACAGTCTCCTACGAGCAGTACTTC. It translates to CASSHETVSYEQYF. Complete variable domain (other parts from reference TRBV14 and TRBJ2-7): EAGVTQFPSHSVIEKGQTVTLRCDPISGHDNLYWYRRVMGKEIKFLLHFVKESKQDESGMPNNRFLAERTGGTYSTLKVQPAELEDSGVYFCASSHETVSYEQYFGPGTRLTVT.

The rearrangement links TRBV5-8 to TRBJ2-2, with D hard to call. This CDR3 has 14 amino acids. Germline CDR1 is SGHTS and CDR2 is YDEGEE. The germline V and J ends were trimmed by 4 bases and 5 bases, with 12 bases remaining between them. The CDR3 nucleotides read TGTGCCAGCAGCCCACTCCTGGCTACCGGGGAGCTGTTTTTT. This gives the protein CASSPLLATGELFF.

The chain uses TRBV11-2 and TRBJ2-3; unclear D gene. CDR1 and CDR2 from the germline V gene are SGHAT and FQNNGV. V lost 5 bases and J lost 3, with 12 bases in between. The CDR3 consists of 14 residues. The CDR3 protein is CASSPELGTDTQYF. CDR3 nucleotides: TGTGCCAGCAGCCCCGAGTTGGGGACAGATACGCAGTATTTT.

The rearrangement uses TRBV9 and TRBJ2-1; D is perhaps TRBD2 (5 bases). CDR1 is SGDLS and CDR2 is YYNGEE in the germline V gene. There are 16 residues in the CDR3. The V gene lost 3 bases and the J gene lost 0 bases, with 13 bases spanning the gap. CDR3: CASSAVRGSSYNEQFF. The CDR3, as DNA: TGTGCCAGCAGCGCGGTCCGGGGAAGCTCCTACAATGAGCAGTTCTTC.

The V and J genes are TRBV6-5 and TRBJ1-5; D is ambiguous. Germline V gene data show CDR1 as MNHEY and CDR2 as SVGAGI. Trimming cost V 3 bases and J 5 bases, with 8 bases left between them. This CDR3 is 13 amino acids long. CDR3 bases: TGTGCCAGCAGTTATAGGGAAGATCAGCCCCAGCATTTT. Its protein product is CASSYREDQPQHF.

The gene calls are TRBV6-4 and TRBJ2-1; 7 bases agree with TRBD1. With V trimmed by 6 bases and J by 9 bases, 11 bases remained unmatched. The CDR3 length is 14 residues. CDR1 is MRHNA and CDR2 is SNTAGT in the germline V gene. The CDR3 DNA reads TGTGCCAGCAGCCTAGAGACAGGGAGTAGTGAGCAGTTCTTC. This codes for CASSLETGSSEQFF.

The table lists this clone with a few counts. The V gene is TRBV6-1, the J gene TRBJ1-6; D gene ambiguous. Germline V CDR1 and CDR2: MNHNS, SASEGT. Trimming stripped 11 bases from V and 11 bases from J, with 19 bases between. This CDR3 has 13 amino acids. CDR3: CAASGGHGPPLHF. CDR3 DNA sequence: TGTGCCGCCTCCGGAGGGCATGGACCACCCCTCCACTTT.